This entry concerns a single TCR beta chain. A quantity of roughly 0.5 to 1 ug RNA underwent reverse transcription using random hexamers. From the immunoSEQ multiplex PCR reads, TCRdb called clonotypes with MiXCR, one entry per CDR3 protein. The data contain about 90,000 distinct CDR3 sequences, approximately 92% of them singletons. This sample stems from a study of CD8 T cells in Susac syndrome. The specimen was CD8+ T cells from PBMCs. This TCR was recovered from a human donor in good health.

CDR3 protein: CASSPWGQPYEQYF. The CDR3 region has the DNA TGTGCCAGTAGTCCGTGGGGACAGCCCTACGAGCAGTACTTC. This sequence joins TRBV19 and TRBJ2-7; 7 bases line up with TRBD1. Germline values: CDR1 LNHDA, CDR2 SQIVND (reference sequence). The CDR3 length is 14 residues. Losses at the gene ends were 5 bases for V and 2 bases for J; bases not matched to a gene: 6.